The following is a TCR beta chain sequence with its context. Germline loops: CDR1 SGHRS, CDR2 YFSETQ. This CDR3 region has 16 residues. The ends lost 2 bases at V and 6 bases at J; junction bases unmatched: 8. Study processing details: Amplification of reference gene primers was used by the study to estimate nucleated cell counts. Generated by immunoSEQ multiplex PCR, the TCRdb table keeps only in-frame clones and is missing some. That table is the source of V, J and clone size, and D and trimming were worked out from the DNA. The sample lists tens of thousands of clones; approximately 78% were seen once. The sample is drawn from a study of blood T cell repertoires in COVID-19. Study-wide background: Samples of COVID-19 (acute and convalescent) were obtained from the United States, Italy and Spain. T cells, B-cell-depleted T cells, or PBMCs supplied cDNA or gDNA.

This receptor was identified in a human donor with acute or convalescent COVID-19. The donor label of this sample is uncertain. Sequencing was performed on peripheral blood. J is TRBJ2-1 and V is TRBV5-1; 10 nucleotides line up with TRBD2. CDR3 sequence reads: CASSFAASGSRNEQFF. CDR3 in DNA: TGCGCCAGCAGCTTTGCCGCTAGCGGGAGTCGCAATGAGCAGTTCTTC.